The 31 T cell receptor beta chains below all came from one sample that was sequenced in a study of T cells in women clearing cervical HPV infection. Assay: immunoSEQ multiplex PCR; the TCRdb copy retains only in-frame clones and omits some. The sample is made up of 15,000 to 20,000 clones, and the top ten hold around an eighth of it. Sequencing used blood buffy coat. Every receptor here comes from a woman aged 18 to 75 with a cervical HPV16 infection that either progressed to CIN3+ or cleared (not recorded which).

About this clone: The read halts 3 residues ahead of the CDR3 end, with the missing end drawn from the germline J gene. V gene TRBV5-1 combines with J gene TRBJ1-3, with D uncertain. CDR1 is SGHRS, CDR2 YFSETQ, per germline. Trimming pared 3 bases from V and 0 bases from J, leaving 7 bases between. This CDR3 region has 14 residues. The sequenced CDR3 bases are TGCGCCAGCAGCTACAGTTCCTCTGGAAACACC. Translating it yields CASSYSSSGNT. The complete CDR3 reads CASSYSSSGNTIYF.

The sequenced part of the CDR3 DNA is TGCAGTGCTAGGCACAATCAAATAGAAAAA. This encodes CSARHNQIEK. The CDR3 in full is CSARHNQIEKLFF. This chain connects TRBV20-1 to TRBJ1-4, with D hard to call. The read terminates 3 residues ahead of where the CDR3 ends, so the germline J gene completes it. The CDR3 spans 13 residues. Germline CDR1 is DFQATT and CDR2 is SNEGSKA (reference sequence). V was clipped by 3 bases and J by 8 bases, with 13 bases between them.

Worth noting for this clone: The read ends 3 residues shy of where the CDR3 ends; the end is completed using the germline J gene. J is TRBJ2-5 and V is TRBV2, with a possible D match to TRBD2 (6 bases). Trimming took off 5 bases at V and 5 bases at J, with 12 bases between the two ends. The germline CDR1 and CDR2 sequences are SNHLY and FYNNEI. The CDR3 is made up of 13 amino acids. CDR3 sequence: CASSRGAGETQYF. The CDR3 bases that were read are TGTGCCAGCAGTCGCGGGGCCGGGGAGACC. The full variable domain, with the rest looked up from reference TRBV2 and TRBJ2-5, is EPEVTQTPSHQVTQMGQEVILRCVPISNHLYFYWYRQILGQKVEFLVSFYNNEISEKSEIFDDQFSVERPDGSNFTLKIRSTKLEDSAMYFCASSRGAGETQYFGPGTRLLVL.

For this clone: The CDR3 extends 3 residues past the end of the read, so its final part is completed from the germline J gene. The rearrangement uses TRBV5-1 and TRBJ2-7, with D unresolved. CDR1 SGHRS and CDR2 YFSETQ come from the germline V gene. V lost 4 bases and J 3 bases, leaving 11 bases between the germline ends. This CDR3 has 13 amino acids. Incomplete CDR3 DNA: TGCGCCAGCAGCCGCACTAATGACTACGAG. Translation gives CASSRTNDYE. The complete CDR3 sequence is CASSRTNDYEQYF.

To note about this clone: The read comes to an end 3 residues before the CDR3 does, leaving the germline J gene to fill in the end. The genes are TRBV7-2 and TRBJ1-5, with D tentatively TRBD1 (6 bases). This CDR3 is built from 14 residues. Germline-derived CDR1 and CDR2 are SGHTA and FQGNSA. Trimming shortened V by 8 bases and J by 3 bases, and 14 bases separated the two germline ends. CDR3 bases read: TGTGCCAGCGGCCGGGACATGGTCAATCAGCCC. Protein product: CASGRDMVNQP. In full, the CDR3 reads CASGRDMVNQPQHF.

A remark on this clone: The read ends 3 residues shy of where the CDR3 ends; the end is completed using the germline J gene. The chain links TRBV11-2 to TRBJ2-1, with TRBD2 as a possible D gene (5 bases). There are 15 residues in the CDR3. Germline V gives CDR1 SGHAT, CDR2 FQNNGV. With 5 bases removed from V and 5 bases from J, the gap between germline ends came to 16 bases. CDR3 sequence: CASSPQRVRDNEQFF. Incomplete CDR3 DNA: TGTGCCAGCAGCCCCCAGAGGGTTAGGGACAATGAG.

With respect to this clone: The read halts 3 residues ahead of the CDR3 end, with the missing end drawn from the germline J gene. The rearrangement joins TRBV5-1 to TRBJ2-3, with D tentatively TRBD1 (6 bases). CDR1 is SGHRS, CDR2 YFSETQ, per germline. The CDR3 spans 16 residues. Trimming stripped 0 bases from V and 5 bases from J, with 16 bases between. Partial CDR3 DNA: TGCGCCAGCAGCTTGGGGAGAGGGGCAGGGGAAGATACG. Its translation: CASSLGRGAGEDT. Given in full, the CDR3 is CASSLGRGAGEDTQYF.

Details on this clone: With the read ending 3 residues before the CDR3 end, the germline J gene is used to fill in that end. This chain links TRBV19 with TRBJ1-5, with 7 bases identical to TRBD1. The CDR3 sequence is 12 residues long. V shed 7 bases and J 7 bases; nucleotides not matched to a gene: 4. Germline values: CDR1 LNHDA, CDR2 SQIVND (reference sequence). CDR3 in amino acids: CASTRQGQPQHF. The DNA read from the CDR3 is TGTGCCAGTACTCGACAGGGCCAGCCC.

Judged by frequency, this clone is large. CDR3 protein: CASSPRLATNEKLFF. The DNA read from the CDR3 is TGTGCCAGCAGCCCTCGACTGGCAACTAATGAAAAA. The chain recombines TRBV11-2 with TRBJ1-4; D is undetermined. Read data end 3 residues before the CDR3 end; the end is taken from the germline J gene. Trimming cost V 5 bases and J 0 bases, with 10 bases left between them. The germline gives CDR1 SGHAT, CDR2 FQNNGV. This CDR3 is built from 15 residues.

Note on this clone: The read halts 3 residues ahead of the CDR3 end, with the missing end drawn from the germline J gene. This chain connects TRBV5-1 to TRBJ2-4; TRBD1 aligns across 9 bases. The V gene end was trimmed by 3 bases and the J gene end by 9 bases; junction bases not matched to a gene: 10. The CDR3 covers 15 residues. CDR1 and CDR2 from the germline V gene are SGHRS and YFSETQ. CDR3 sequence reads: CASSSRGQGWSIQYF. The DNA read from the CDR3 is TGCGCCAGCAGCTCCCGGGGACAGGGCTGGAGCATT.

A remark on this clone: From the germline J gene comes the end of the CDR3, since the read stops 3 residues before it. The V gene is TRBV27, the J gene TRBJ2-3, with D tentatively TRBD2 (5 bases). Germline V lookup: CDR1 MNHEY, CDR2 SMNVEV (reference sequence). Trimming took 0 bases from V and 6 from J, leaving 13 bases between them. The CDR3 loop spans 15 amino acids. CDR3 amino acids: CASSLSSRGLDTQYF. The CDR3 bases that were read are TGTGCCAGCAGTTTATCTTCTCGGGGATTGGATACG.

As for this clone: Sequencing ends 3 residues short of the CDR3 end; the germline J gene provides the rest. V gene TRBV18 combines with J gene TRBJ1-2, with 7 bases that match TRBD1. This CDR3 is built from 16 residues. The trim removed 3 bases at V and 1 base at J, leaving 8 bases unmatched. The V gene's germline CDR1 is KGHSH and CDR2 LQKENI. Partial CDR3 DNA: TGTGCCAGCTCACCCGGTACAGGGGCAGTTAACTATGGC. It specifies CASSPGTGAVNYG. The full-length CDR3 reads as CASSPGTGAVNYGYTF.

Remarks on this clone: The CDR3 goes on 3 residues after the read ends, and that part is filled in from the germline J gene. The V gene is TRBV30, the J gene TRBJ1-6; D not certain. V dropped 0 bases and J dropped 0 bases, with 12 bases sitting between them. The CDR3 is made up of 17 amino acids. In germline, CDR1 is GTSNPN, CDR2 SVGIG (reference sequence). The part of the CDR3 DNA that was read is TGTGCCTGGAGTGTACGTATGGCAAGCTCCTATAATTCACCC. This translates into CAWSVRMASSYNSP. From start to end, the CDR3 is CAWSVRMASSYNSPLHF.

As for this clone: The CDR3 goes on 3 residues after the read ends, and that part is filled in from the germline J gene. The chain recombines TRBV12-3 or TRBV12-4 with TRBJ1-1; 7 bases align to TRBD1. The trim removed 5 bases at V and 0 bases at J, leaving 6 bases unmatched. The CDR3 runs to 15 residues. The CDR3 reads CASSGGQLMNTEAFF. The part of the CDR3 DNA that was read is TGTGCCAGCAGTGGGGGACAGCTCATGAACACTGAA.

As to this clone: The CDR3 goes on 3 residues after the read ends, and that part is filled in from the germline J gene. The rearrangement joins TRBV5-4 to TRBJ2-1, with 7 bases matching TRBD2. V lost 5 bases and J lost 5; bases outside the gene matches: 7. The germline V gene has CDR1 SGHNT and CDR2 YYREEE (reference sequence). The CDR3 runs to 14 residues. CDR3 protein: CASSDPGTNNEQFF. CDR3 DNA (partial): TGTGCCAGCAGTGATCCCGGGACTAACAATGAG. Filled out from reference TRBV5-4 and TRBJ2-1, the complete variable domain reads ETGVTQSPTHLIKTRGQQVTLRCSSQSGHNTVSWYQQALGQGPQFIFQYYREEENGRGNFPPRFSGLQFPNYSSELNVNALELDDSALYLCASSDPGTNNEQFFGPGTRLTVL.

With respect to this clone: The sequence runs out 3 residues before the end of the CDR3; the remainder is reconstructed from the germline J gene. The chain is built from TRBV20-1 and TRBJ2-1, with D maybe TRBD2 (7 bases). The CDR3 spans 14 residues. CDR1 is DFQATT, CDR2 SNEGSKA, per germline (reference sequence). Trimming shortened V by 2 bases and J by 9 bases, and 17 bases separated the two germline ends. Here the CDR3 reads CSARFAGGASEQFF. CDR3 DNA (partial): TGCAGTGCTAGATTTGCTGGGGGGGCGTCTGAG.

The CDR3 DNA, read in part, is TGTGCCAGCAGCTTAGCGCAGGGGACAGACTACGAG. It yields the protein CASSLAQGTDYE. Given in full, the CDR3 is CASSLAQGTDYEQYF. V gene TRBV7-6 combines with J gene TRBJ2-7, with TRBD1 matching over 7 bases. With the read ending 3 residues before the CDR3 end, the germline J gene is used to fill in that end. This CDR3 spans 15 amino acids. CDR1 is SGHVS, CDR2 FNYEAQ, per germline. V lost 0 bases, J lost 3 bases, and 5 bases stayed unmatched.

About this clone itself: The sequence runs out 3 residues before the end of the CDR3; the remainder is reconstructed from the germline J gene. The chain links TRBV14 to TRBJ2-2; TRBD2 agrees at 10 bases. Germline CDR1 is SGHDN and CDR2 is FVKESK. The CDR3 loop spans 17 amino acids. The J segment lost 6 bases and the V segment lost 5 bases, leaving 12 bases of the junction unmatched. The DNA read from the CDR3 is TGTGCCAGCAGCTCGCGATTGACTAGCGGGTACGCCGGGGAG. Protein product: CASSSRLTSGYAGE. The CDR3 in full is CASSSRLTSGYAGELFF.

This clone is medium-sized by frequency. Coverage ceases 3 residues before the CDR3 finishes, and the germline J gene fills in the end. The chain has TRBV7-3 and TRBJ2-3; 7 bases agree with TRBD2. This CDR3 comprises 14 residues. Germline V gives CDR1 SGHTA, CDR2 FQGTGA. Trimming removed 5 bases from V and 5 bases from J; junction bases left unmatched: 7. Here the CDR3 reads CASSPTSAGDTQYF. Partial CDR3 DNA: TGTGCCAGCAGCCCCACTAGCGCCGGAGATACG.

Comment on this clone: The read halts 3 residues ahead of the CDR3 end, with the missing end drawn from the germline J gene. The chain couples TRBV20-1 to TRBJ2-7; 10 positions agree with TRBD2. After removal of 3 bases from V and 6 bases from J, the junction contained 2 bases not matched to a gene. CDR1 is DFQATT and CDR2 is SNEGSKA in the germline V gene (reference sequence). The CDR3 spans 12 residues. CDR3 loop: CSARLAGVEQYF. CDR3 bases read: TGCAGTGCTAGGCTAGCGGGAGTCGAG.

A remark on this clone: The read ends 3 residues early relative to the CDR3; the germline J gene fills the gap. This chain connects TRBV2 to TRBJ1-5; 8 positions agree with TRBD1. V lost 3 bases and J lost 5; bases outside the gene matches: 3. The CDR3 has 14 residues. Germline V gene lookup returns CDR1 SNHLY and CDR2 FYNNEI. The CDR3 DNA, read in part, is TGTGCCAGCAGTGATGACAGGGGTGATCAGCCC. Translation: CASSDDRGDQP. The entire CDR3 is CASSDDRGDQPQHF.

Notes on this clone: The read gets to within 3 residues of the CDR3 end, and the germline J gene fills in the rest. The V call is TRBV19, the J call TRBJ1-2; 10 bases line up with TRBD1. CDR3 length equals 18 residues. In germline, CDR1 is LNHDA, CDR2 SQIVND (reference sequence). V shed 3 bases, J shed 3 bases, and the junction held 13 bases outside the gene matches. The CDR3 sequence: CASSIGPGSGTGDYGYTF. CDR3 DNA, as far as it was read: TGTGCCAGTAGTATTGGGCCCGGGTCCGGGACAGGGGACTATGGC.

On this clone: The missing CDR3 end, 3 residues past where the read stops, is filled in from the germline J gene. V and J are TRBV20-1 and TRBJ1-1; D is undetermined. The CDR3 has 16 amino acids. Germline V gene sequence: CDR1 DFQATT, CDR2 SNEGSKA (reference sequence). The CDR3 loop reads CSARDTSRPGEVGAFF. Partial CDR3 DNA: TGCAGTGCTAGAGATACATCCCGGCCAGGCGAAGTTGGG.

The covered CDR3 bases are TGTGCCAGCAGTGGGCAGGGTGTCAATGAG. Translated, it gives CASSGQGVNE. Given in full, the CDR3 is CASSGQGVNEQFF. This chain connects TRBV2 to TRBJ2-1, with D perhaps matching TRBD1 (5 bases). The read terminates 3 residues before the CDR3 end, so the remaining end is supplied by the germline J gene. CDR1 is SNHLY, CDR2 FYNNEI, per germline. The V and J ends lost 4 bases and 6 bases respectively, with 10 bases between them. The CDR3 has 13 residues.

Details on this clone: The read stops 3 residues short of the end of the CDR3; the missing end is completed from the germline J gene. The V gene is TRBV2, the J gene TRBJ1-2; D possibly corresponds to TRBD1 (5 bases). V lost 5 bases, J lost 6 bases, and 16 bases lay in between. Germline V gene sequence: CDR1 SNHLY, CDR2 FYNNEI. This CDR3 is 14 amino acids long. The CDR3 spells CASSYLRGRDGYTF. The covered CDR3 bases are TGTGCCAGCAGTTACCTCCGGGGGAGGGATGGC.

A note on this clone: The read ends 3 residues before the CDR3 terminus; that terminus is restored from the germline J gene. The genes are TRBV20-1 and TRBJ1-3; perhaps TRBD1 as D (6 bases). The length of the CDR3 is 13 residues. Per the germline V gene, CDR1 is DFQATT and CDR2 is SNEGSKA (reference sequence). Trimming stripped 5 bases from V and 1 base from J, with 9 bases between. Partial CDR3 DNA: TGCAGTGCTGAGGACAGATCTGGAAACACC. The encoded protein is CSAEDRSGNT. The entire CDR3 is CSAEDRSGNTIYF.

As to this clone: The CDR3 end is not reached by the read, which stops 3 residues before it; the germline J gene fills it in. The rearrangement uses TRBV5-1 and TRBJ2-3, with TRBD1 matching 7 bases. The V and J ends lost 0 bases and 6 bases, in that order; junction bases with no gene match: 1. Germline CDR1 SGHRS, CDR2 YFSETQ. This CDR3 has 13 amino acids. The part of the CDR3 DNA that was read is TGCGCCAGCAGCTTGGGACAGGGTGATACG. This gives the protein CASSLGQGDT. The complete CDR3 sequence is CASSLGQGDTQYF.

Concerning this clone itself: Read coverage stops 3 residues before the CDR3 terminus; the germline J gene supplies the remainder. The chain recombines TRBV5-1 with TRBJ2-7, with D tentatively TRBD1 (7 bases). Trimming removed 3 bases from V and 3 bases from J, with 22 bases in between. Looked up from germline, CDR1 is SGHRS and CDR2 is YFSETQ. This CDR3 region has 17 residues. Partial CDR3 DNA: TGCGCCAGCAGCTGGGGGGACAGTTTCAAGTCCGGCTACGAG. Residues: CASSWGDSFKSGYE. The full CDR3 sequence reads CASSWGDSFKSGYEQYF. The variable domain in full, completed from reference TRBV5-1 and TRBJ2-7, reads KAGVTQTPRYLIKTRGQQVTLSCSPISGHRSVSWYQQTPGQGLQFLFEYFSETQRNKGNFPGRFSGRQFSNSRSEMNVSTLELGDSALYLCASSWGDSFKSGYEQYFGPGTRLTVT.

Comments on this clone: At the DNA level, this CDR3 is encoded by other sequences in the same sample as well. The DNA read from the CDR3 is TGTGCCAGCTCACCCCCCGCTGTAGGGCGGGGTGCGGAGACC. It codes for CASSPPAVGRGAET. The full-length CDR3 reads as CASSPPAVGRGAETAFF. The chain uses TRBV18 and TRBJ1-1; D ambiguous. Sequencing ends 3 residues short of the CDR3 end; the germline J gene provides the rest. Germline lookup yields CDR1 KGHSH and CDR2 LQKENI. This CDR3 is built from 17 residues.

With regard to this clone: The observed sequence ends 3 residues before the CDR3 terminus, with the missing tail filled in from the germline J gene. The J gene is TRBJ1-5, the V gene TRBV6-2 or TRBV6-3; 7 bases match TRBD1. Looked up from germline, CDR1 is MNHEY and CDR2 is SVGEGT. This CDR3 region has 15 residues. J gave up 0 bases and V 6 bases, and 5 bases lay outside the gene matches. The CDR3 sequence is CASRKTGNSNQPQHF. CDR3 DNA, as far as it was read: TGTGCCAGCAGGAAGACAGGGAATAGCAATCAGCCC.

A note on this clone: The observed sequence ends 3 residues before the CDR3 terminus, with the missing tail filled in from the germline J gene. The J gene is TRBJ2-2, the V gene TRBV14; TRBD2 matches at 10 bases. From germline, CDR1 is SGHDN and CDR2 FVKESK. The CDR3 runs 19 residues. The V gene end was trimmed by 5 bases and the J gene end by 5 bases; junction bases not matched to a gene: 17. The CDR3 bases that were read are TGTGCCAGCAGCGAGGGACTAGCGTTTGGTCGGGCGAGAACCGGGGAG. Protein: CASSEGLAFGRARTGE. The full CDR3 sequence reads CASSEGLAFGRARTGELFF. Looking up the rest from reference TRBV14 and TRBJ2-2 gives the full variable domain: EAGVTQFPSHSVIEKGQTVTLRCDPISGHDNLYWYRRVMGKEIKFLLHFVKESKQDESGMPNNRFLAERTGGTYSTLKVQPAELEDSGVYFCASSEGLAFGRARTGELFFGEGSRLTVL.